Listed below are T cell receptor beta chains from one sample, sequenced in a study of blood T cell repertoires in COVID-19. Generated by immunoSEQ multiplex PCR, the TCRdb table keeps only in-frame clones and is missing some. The repertoire holds some 87,000 clones, approximately 92% seen once, with 6.3% in the top ten. Material for sequencing was peripheral blood. The receptors come from a woman aged 60-75 years with active COVID-19. Both conserved end residues are part of each CDR3. D genes are given only for firm matches. The size of a clone is reported for some rows only, either as once, few or many, or as a class for expanded clones.

.	.	TRBV7-9	TRBJ1-1	TGTGCCAGCAGCTCTGTGAACACTGAAGCTTTCTTT	CASSSVNTEAFF
TRBD1	.	TRBV24-1	TRBJ2-5	TGTGCCACCAGACAGGGGGCGGGGGAGACCCAGTACTTC	CATRQGAGETQYF
.	.	TRBV4-3	TRBJ2-3	TGCGCCAGCAGCCTACAGGGAACAGATACGCAGTATTTT	CASSLQGTDTQYF
.	.	TRBV6-2/TRBV6-3	TRBJ2-5	TGTGCCAGCAGTTACTCACCCGACAACCAAGAGACCCAGTACTTC	CASSYSPDNQETQYF
.	.	TRBV7-2	TRBJ1-6	TGTGCCAGCAGCTCCCCTCCAGGGGCACCCCTCCACTTT	CASSSPPGAPLHF
TRBD1	once	TRBV7-9	TRBJ1-1	TGTGCCGGGCGACAGGGGAACACTGAAGCTTTCTTT	CAGRQGNTEAFF
TRBD2	.	TRBV25-1	TRBJ2-3	TGTGCCAGCAGTGAATGGGTAGCGGGAGGATCGGATACGCAGTATTTT	CASSEWVAGGSDTQYF
.	.	TRBV12-2	TRBJ2-2	TGTGCAAGTCGCTTAGATTTTAGACTAGCGGGAAAAAACACCGGGGAGCTGTTTTTT	CASRLDFRLAGKNTGELFF
TRBD1	.	TRBV3-1/TRBV3-2	TRBJ2-1	TGTGCCAGCAGCCCGGACAGGGGATTGAATGAGCAGTTCTTC	CASSPDRGLNEQFF
.	.	TRBV5-4	TRBJ1-3	TGTGCCAGCAGCTTTCAGGGATCCGGAAACACCATATATTTT	CASSFQGSGNTIYF
TRBD2	.	TRBV2	TRBJ2-1	TGTGCCACACATGAACGGACTAGCGGTTACAATGAGCAGTTCTTC	CATHERTSGYNEQFF
.	.	TRBV7-8	TRBJ2-3	TGTGCCAGCAGCTTAGCGGGGACTAGCACAGATACGCAGTATTTT	CASSLAGTSTDTQYF
TRBD1	.	TRBV5-1	TRBJ1-4	TGCGCCAGCAGCCCCCGGGACAGCCCTAATGAAAAACTGTTTTTT	CASSPRDSPNEKLFF
.	.	TRBV12-3/TRBV12-4	TRBJ1-1	TGTGCCAGCGGCCAAAGGAGCACTGAAGCTTTCTTT	CASGQRSTEAFF
TRBD2	.	TRBV7-9	TRBJ2-7	TGTGCCAGCAGCTTAGGGGCGGGAGTGTTCGAGCAGTACTTC	CASSLGAGVFEQYF
.	few	TRBV29-1	TRBJ1-1	TGCAGCGTTGTACCGGAAAAAGGCCAGGGTGACACTGAAGCTTTCTTT	CSVVPEKGQGDTEAFF
.	.	TRBV4-1	TRBJ2-3	TGCGCCAGCAGCCAAGATCAGCGGGTCGAAGATACGCAGTATTTT	CASSQDQRVEDTQYF
.	.	TRBV11-3	TRBJ1-5	TGTGCCAGCAGCTTAGGGTGGAGTCAGCCCCAGCATTTT	CASSLGWSQPQHF
.	.	TRBV28	TRBJ2-7	TGTGCCAGCAGTTTATCTGGAGCCCACGAGCAGTACTTC	CASSLSGAHEQYF
TRBD2	.	TRBV7-9	TRBJ2-7	TGTGCCAGCAGCTTAGCAACTACGTCTAGCGGGGGAGAGCAGTACTTC	CASSLATTSSGGEQYF
.	.	TRBV29-1	TRBJ2-1	TGCAGCGTCTCGGGTCTTAGCTCCTACAATGAGCAGTTCTTC	CSVSGLSSYNEQFF
TRBD1	once	TRBV19	TRBJ1-2	TGTGCCAGTAGTATAGAAGGGGACAGGGGGACCTTTGGCTACACCTTC	CASSIEGDRGTFGYTF
.	few	TRBV11-3	TRBJ1-4	TGTGCCAGCAGCTTTGGGGGAGGGAATGAAAAACTGTTTTTT	CASSFGGGNEKLFF
TRBD1	.	TRBV7-9	TRBJ2-7	TGTGCCAGCAGCTCGGGACAGGGCTTTGACGAGCAGTACTTC	CASSSGQGFDEQYF
.	once	TRBV27	TRBJ1-6	TGTGCCAGCAGGTCGTTACAGGGTGGGTTGGGCTATAATTCACCCCTCCACTTT	CASRSLQGGLGYNSPLHF
.	.	TRBV6-5	TRBJ2-5	TGTGCCAGCAGGCCTACCGAGAAGAGTCGGTCTCGGTACTTC	CASRPTEKSRSRYF
TRBD2	.	TRBV2	TRBJ2-3	TGTACCAGCAGGGCAGCGGGGGGGCGGGATACGCAGTATTTT	CTSRAAGGRDTQYF
.	.	TRBV5-1	TRBJ1-2	TGCGCCAGCAGCTTTGAAGGGGCGAACTATGGCTACACCTTC	CASSFEGANYGYTF
.	.	TRBV11-2	TRBJ2-5	TGTGCCAGCAGCTTCGAGCGGAAAGAGACCCAGTACTTC	CASSFERKETQYF
.	.	TRBV28	TRBJ2-2	TGTGGTATAGCGGCCGAGAACACCGGGGAGCTGTTTTTT	CGIAAENTGELFF
.	.	TRBV29-1	TRBJ1-1	TGCAGCGTTGCAAGGGGTCAGAACACTGAAGCTTTCTTT	CSVARGQNTEAFF
.	.	TRBV12-5	TRBJ2-1	TGTGCTAGTGGTTTGGCCCTTGAGCAGTTCTTC	CASGLALEQFF
.	.	TRBV7-9	TRBJ1-2	TGTGCCAGCAGCCGGGACGGAGGGGCTGGCTACACCTTC	CASSRDGGAGYTF
TRBD1	.	TRBV4-1	TRBJ1-1	TGCGCCAGCAGCCAACCCCCGGAGACAGGGATGACTGAAGCTTTCTTT	CASSQPPETGMTEAFF
.	.	TRBV28	TRBJ2-7	TGTGCCAGCAGTCGACAGGCCTACGAGCAGTACTTC	CASSRQAYEQYF
TRBD1	.	TRBV5-1	TRBJ1-2	TGCGCCAGCAGCTTGGTCTCCGGACCAGGGGGTGATGGCTACACCTTC	CASSLVSGPGGDGYTF
TRBD1	.	TRBV4-1	TRBJ2-7	TGCGCCAGCAGGAGGGATGGACAGGGGAACGCCTACGAGCAGTACTTC	CASRRDGQGNAYEQYF
TRBD2	.	TRBV3-1/TRBV3-2	TRBJ2-7	TGTGCCAGCAGCCCCGAGGGAGGGCGCCTCGCCTACGAGCAGTACTTC	CASSPEGGRLAYEQYF
.	.	TRBV27	TRBJ2-3	TGTGCCAGCAGTCCCTGGGGGGGCGCAGATACGCAGTATTTT	CASSPWGGADTQYF
.	.	TRBV5-1	TRBJ2-5	TGCGCCAGCAGCTCCAGGGCAGGGAAGACCCAGTACTTC	CASSSRAGKTQYF
TRBD2	.	TRBV30	TRBJ2-3	TGTGCCTGGAGTGTAGGAGGGACTAGCGGCACAGATACGCAGTATTTT	CAWSVGGTSGTDTQYF
TRBD2	.	TRBV28	TRBJ2-1	TGTGCCAGCAGTTCCACCACTAGCGGGGGAAATGGAGATGAGCAGTTCTTC	CASSSTTSGGNGDEQFF
TRBD1	.	TRBV27	TRBJ2-7	TGTGCCAGCAGACTAACATGGACAGGGGAGTACGAGCAGTACTTC	CASRLTWTGEYEQYF
.	.	TRBV3-1/TRBV3-2	TRBJ1-1	TGTGCCAGCAGCCAAACCGGGAGGATGAACACTGAAGCTTTCTTT	CASSQTGRMNTEAFF
TRBD1	.	TRBV3-1/TRBV3-2	TRBJ1-4	TGTGCCAGCAGCCAAGATCAGGGGGCGAGTGAAAAACTGTTTTTT	CASSQDQGASEKLFF
TRBD1	.	TRBV5-8	TRBJ2-6	TGTGCCAGCAGCTCGACCGGGACAGGGGTCTCTGGGGCCAACGTCCTGACTTTC	CASSSTGTGVSGANVLTF
.	.	TRBV19	TRBJ1-2	TGTGCCAGTTTGGGGCGCGGCTATGGCTACACCTTC	CASLGRGYGYTF
.	.	TRBV7-2	TRBJ1-2	TGTGCCAGCAGCTTATCCTCGGGCGGGGGCTCCAACTATGGCTACACCTTC	CASSLSSGGGSNYGYTF
TRBD2	few	TRBV7-2	TRBJ2-5	TGTGCCAGCAGTCATACGGGACTAGCGGGGGGCCAAGAGACCCAGTACTTC	CASSHTGLAGGQETQYF
TRBD2	.	TRBV14	TRBJ2-2	TGTGCCAGCAGCCCAAGCGGGATAGTCACCGGGGAGCTGTTTTTT	CASSPSGIVTGELFF
.	.	TRBV10-3	TRBJ1-1	TGTGCCATCAGTGACCGAAGACAGAACACTGAAGCTTTCTTT	CAISDRRQNTEAFF
TRBD1	.	TRBV30	TRBJ1-4	TGTGCCTGGATGGGACAGGTGGGGGAAAAACTGTTTTTT	CAWMGQVGEKLFF
.	.	TRBV7-8	TRBJ1-5	TGTGCCAGCAGCTTGTTTGGGCAGGACAATCAGCCCCAGCATTTT	CASSLFGQDNQPQHF